A selection of T cell receptor beta chains follows, all from one sample in a study of beta chain features in type 1 diabetes. Here immunoSEQ multiplex PCR was the method, and the copy in TCRdb shows in-frame clones only, minus some. This table holds roughly 350,000 clones, around 10% found once. The sequencing input was naive CD4+ T cells from blood. These receptors all come from a woman between 25 and 40 years old in good health. CDR3s include the opening cysteine and the closing phenylalanine or tryptophan. The D gene is left open where the match is weak. Clone size is shown for a subset of rows, as once, few, many or a class of expanded clone.

size	D	V	J	DNA	CDR3
few	.	TRBV18	TRBJ1-2	TGTGCCAGCTCACAGGACACGGTCATCTATGGCTACACCTTC	CASSQDTVIYGYTF
few	.	TRBV30	TRBJ2-7	TGTGCCTGCTCAGCGATTGAGCAGTACTTC	CACSAIEQYF
.	.	TRBV15	TRBJ2-7	TGTGCCACCAGCAGAGATGATGGGGGCACCTACGAGCAGTACTTC	CATSRDDGGTYEQYF
few	.	TRBV14	TRBJ2-6	TGTGCCAGCAGCCATTCAGCAGGGATTCCCTCTGGGGCCAACGTCCTGACTTTC	CASSHSAGIPSGANVLTF
few	.	TRBV7-2	TRBJ2-7	TGTGCCAGCAGCTCGCGTATGAGCTCCTACGAGCAGTACTTC	CASSSRMSSYEQYF
.	TRBD2	TRBV13	TRBJ2-3	TGTGCCAGCAGCTTAGGAAGGGCTAGCGGGAGGTCTGATACGCAGTATTTT	CASSLGRASGRSDTQYF
few	TRBD2	TRBV5-1	TRBJ2-1	TGCGCCAGCAGCTTCGGGGGACTAGCGGGAAATGAGCAGTTCTTC	CASSFGGLAGNEQFF
few	TRBD2	TRBV7-3	TRBJ2-7	TGTGCCAGCAGCTCAAAGGGACTAGCCGTGCCCTACGAGCAGTACTTC	CASSSKGLAVPYEQYF
few	.	TRBV27	TRBJ2-3	TGTGCCAGCAGTTTCGACAGGCGAGATACGCAGTATTTT	CASSFDRRDTQYF
.	TRBD2	TRBV7-2	TRBJ2-3	TGTGCCAGCAGCCGACTAGCGTGGAACACAGATACGCAGTATTTT	CASSRLAWNTDTQYF
few	TRBD1	TRBV19	TRBJ2-2	TGTGCCAGTATTAAATCCCCGGGACAGGCCACCGGGGAGCTGTTTTTT	CASIKSPGQATGELFF
few	TRBD1	TRBV30	TRBJ1-4	TGTGCCTTCTCATGGACAGGGAATGAAAAACTGTTTTTT	CAFSWTGNEKLFF
.	.	TRBV21-1	TRBJ1-1	TGTGCCAGCAGCAGAGACATCCGGAACACTGAAGCTTTCTTT	CASSRDIRNTEAFF
few	.	TRBV5-4	TRBJ1-1	TGTGCCAGCAGCTTGGGGGACCGCGGTGGGGGGACTGAAGCTTTCTTT	CASSLGDRGGGTEAFF
.	.	TRBV5-1	TRBJ1-1	TGCGCCAGCAGCCTCGGACAGACGAACACTGAAGCTTTCTTT	CASSLGQTNTEAFF
few	.	TRBV5-6	TRBJ2-1	TGTGCCAGCAGCCCCGGACAGACAATCTACAATGAGCAGTTCTTC	CASSPGQTIYNEQFF